Sequencing of this TCR beta chain was carried out in a study of response to subunit inactivated influenza vaccine. This clonotype occurred a few times. Antigen unknown. Study outcomes and limitations: Few additional T cells are recruited per seasonal influenza vaccination, authors suggested.

TCRdb redid the calling of the RT-PCR reads with MiXCR, one entry per CDR3 protein. The sample records 600,000 to 700,000 distinct CDR3 sequences, 14% being singletons. Germline values: CDR1 LNHDA, CDR2 SQIVND (reference sequence). Losses at the gene ends were 3 bases for V and 0 bases for J; bases not matched to a gene: 8. The CDR3 is 17 residues long. The chain joins TRBV19 to TRBJ2-3; 8 positions agree with TRBD1. Sequences were derived from PBMCs from blood, sampled roughly 2 weeks before vaccination. The clonotype comes from a man aged 50 to 60 who received an inactivated influenza vaccine. CDR3 sequence (DNA): TGTGCCAGTAGTATTCGGGGATGGACAGGGAGCACAGATACGCAGTATTTT. Residues: CASSIRGWTGSTDTQYF.